The 24 T cell receptor beta chains given below trace back to one sample, sequenced in a study of cytomegalovirus exposure and HLA in healthy donors. The PCR used 60 Vbeta and 13 Jbeta primers. The method was immunoSEQ multiplex PCR; TCRdb's version includes in-frame clones alone and lacks a portion of them. The data hold 150,000 or so clones, with 82% observed a single time. Sequencing was performed on PBMCs. The receptors derive from a woman aged 45-65 years in good health and CMV-seropositive.

The rearrangement links TRBV13 to TRBJ1-2; 8 positions match TRBD1. This CDR3 contains 15 residues. V gave up 1 base and J gave up 1 base; unmatched junction bases: 2. CDR1 PRHDT and CDR2 FYEKMQ come from the germline V gene (reference sequence). CDR3 residues: CASSLAGGYNYGYTF. DNA for the CDR3: TGTGCCAGCAGCTTAGCAGGGGGCTATAACTATGGCTACACCTTC. Variable domain in full (rest from reference TRBV13 and TRBJ1-2): AAGVIQSPRHLIKEKRETATLKCYPIPRHDTVYWYQQGPGQDPQFLISFYEKMQSDKGSIPDRFSAQQFSDYHSELNMSSLELGDSALYFCASSLAGGYNYGYTFGSGTRLTVV.

The rearrangement uses TRBV5-8 and TRBJ2-3; D ambiguous. The CDR3 is 15 residues long. The germline CDR1 and CDR2 sequences are SGHTS and YDEGEE. Trimming cost V 1 base and J 2 bases, with 11 bases left between them. The CDR3 sequence: CASSLMAGSTDTQYF. CDR3 in DNA: TGTGCCAGCAGCTTGATGGCAGGTTCCACAGATACGCAGTATTTT.

V usage is TRBV7-2 and J usage is TRBJ2-1; TRBD2 aligns across 11 bases. Germline CDR1 SGHTA, CDR2 FQGNSA. The CDR3 spans 14 residues. V lost 2 bases to trimming and J lost 7 bases; unmatched junction nucleotides: 1. The CDR3 protein is CASSLLAGGNEQFF. The CDR3 bases are TGTGCCAGCAGCTTACTAGCGGGGGGAAATGAGCAGTTCTTC.

The chain recombines TRBV29-1 with TRBJ1-1, with TRBD1 matching over 7 bases. J lost 4 bases, V lost 5 bases, and 7 bases had no gene match. The CDR3 spans 13 residues. Germline assignment: CDR1 SQVTM and CDR2 ANQGSEA. The CDR3, as DNA: TGCAGCGTTAGTGAGGGGGCGAGCACTGAAGCTTTCTTT. It is translated as CSVSEGASTEAFF.

The V gene is TRBV7-6, the J gene TRBJ1-2; 9 nucleotides agree with TRBD1. With 2 bases clipped from V and 7 bases from J, the junction kept 8 bases outside the gene matches. This CDR3 comprises 15 residues. Germline V gives CDR1 SGHVS, CDR2 FNYEAQ. This chain's CDR3 is CASSLFPQGARGYTF. CDR3 DNA sequence: TGTGCCAGCAGCTTATTCCCACAGGGGGCGCGTGGCTACACCTTC.

This sequence joins TRBV21-1 and TRBJ1-2; TRBD1, as called in the table, went unchecked against the DNA. TRBV21-1 is flagged as a pseudogene. The CDR3 contains 14 residues. CDR3 bases: TGTGCCAGCACCCCGGCGGGGACAGCCTATGGCTACACCTTC. This gives the protein CASTPAGTAYGYTF.

For this clone: The sample contains more than one DNA sequence encoding this CDR3. The V call is TRBV6-5, the J call TRBJ2-7; 12 bases are a match to TRBD1. Trimming cost V 4 bases and J 6 bases; bases outside gene matches: 4. In germline, CDR1 is MNHEY, CDR2 SVGAGI. The CDR3 runs to 14 residues. DNA of the CDR3: TGTGCCAGCAGTTGGGGACAGGGGGCGGGCGAGCAGTACTTC. Translation gives CASSWGQGAGEQYF.

V usage is TRBV6-5 and J usage is TRBJ2-1; D ambiguous. CDR1 MNHEY and CDR2 SVGAGI come from the germline V gene. V dropped 6 bases and J dropped 5 bases, with 5 bases sitting between them. The CDR3 runs 11 residues. CDR3 loop: CASRENNEQFF. Written as DNA, the CDR3 is TGTGCCAGCAGGGAGAACAATGAGCAGTTCTTC.

The chain couples TRBV10-1 to TRBJ2-2, with 12 bases identical to TRBD1. Germline CDR1 WNHNN, CDR2 SYGVQD (reference sequence). This CDR3 comprises 15 residues. V lost 6 bases and J lost 9; bases outside the gene matches: 8. The CDR3 reads CASSEGGQGARELFF. CDR3 in DNA: TGCGCCAGCAGCGAGGGGGGACAGGGGGCGCGGGAGCTGTTTTTT.

The V call is TRBV5-1, the J call TRBJ2-7; D not certain. The CDR3 contains 14 residues. Trimming stripped 2 bases from V and 0 bases from J, with 9 bases between. The germline V gene has CDR1 SGHRS and CDR2 YFSETQ. In nucleotides, the CDR3 is TGCGCCAGCAGCTTCAGGCCGAGCTCCTACGAGCAGTACTTC. It is translated as CASSFRPSSYEQYF.

The V gene is TRBV7-8, the J gene TRBJ2-2; a weak D match, TRBD2 (5 bases). The V end lost 0 bases, the J end lost 0 bases, and 8 bases lay between the germline ends. This CDR3 has 16 residues. Germline-derived CDR1 and CDR2 are SGHVS and FQNEAQ. This chain's CDR3 is CASSLAGSANTGELFF. The CDR3 DNA follows: TGTGCCAGCAGCTTAGCTGGGAGCGCGAACACCGGGGAGCTGTTTTTT.

This rearrangement joins TRBV5-1 to TRBJ1-4; 7 nucleotides line up with TRBD1. The V and J ends lost 1 base and 7 bases, in that order; junction bases with no gene match: 4. The CDR3 has 14 amino acids. Germline V gene sequence: CDR1 SGHRS, CDR2 YFSETQ. The CDR3 sequence is CASSLPGGGEKLFF. The CDR3 DNA reads as TGCGCCAGCAGCTTGCCAGGGGGTGGTGAAAAACTGTTTTTT.

V gene TRBV4-2 combines with J gene TRBJ2-1, with TRBD2 matching 8 bases. V was clipped by 7 bases and J by 9 bases; unmatched bases: 14. Germline V gene lookup returns CDR1 LGHNA and CDR2 YNFKEQ. CDR3 size: 15 residues. The CDR3 reads CASKQGSGDPTEQFF. In DNA, the CDR3 is TGTGCCAGCAAACAAGGTAGCGGGGATCCCACTGAGCAGTTCTTC.

The rearrangement links TRBV6-6 to TRBJ1-2; 8 bases map to TRBD1. The CDR3 runs 14 residues. Germline CDR1 MNHNY, CDR2 SVGAGI (reference sequence). J lost 4 bases, V lost 5 bases, and 6 bases had no gene match. The CDR3 nucleotides are TGTGCCAGCAGTCGCAGGACAGGGCCCTATGGCTACACCTTC. As protein: CASSRRTGPYGYTF.

There are a few counts of this clone. This chain's CDR3 is CASSKEGGRNEKLFF. As DNA, the CDR3 is TGTGCCAGCAGCAAAGAGGGGGGGCGTAATGAAAAACTGTTTTTT. The rearrangement links TRBV21-1 to TRBJ1-4. TRBV21-1 counts as a pseudogene. The CDR3 totals 15 residues.

In DNA, the CDR3 is TGTGCCAGCAGTGAAATGGGACAGGGGGCGGATGGCTACACCTTC. Translating gives CASSEMGQGADGYTF. This sequence joins TRBV2 and TRBJ1-2, with 12 positions matching TRBD1. J gave up 6 bases and V 2 bases, and 4 bases lay outside the gene matches. The CDR3 spans 15 residues. Germline loops: CDR1 SNHLY, CDR2 FYNNEI.

The rearrangement uses TRBV4-1 and TRBJ2-3, with D perhaps matching TRBD2 (6 bases). The CDR3 contains 15 residues. CDR1 and CDR2 from the germline V gene are MGHRA and YSYEKL. The V and J ends lost 1 base and 3 bases respectively, with 11 bases between them. CDR3 nucleotide sequence: TGCGCCAGCAGCCAAGCGGGGAGGTGGACAGATACGCAGTATTTT. It codes for CASSQAGRWTDTQYF.

Concerning this clone: Mismatch with germline at one junction end may stem from a read error. The J gene is TRBJ1-2, the V gene TRBV19, with 7 positions matching TRBD1. CDR3 length equals 12 residues. Germline V gives CDR1 LNHDA, CDR2 SQIVND (reference sequence). The CDR3 DNA is TGTGCCAGCGGACTACAGACAGGGCCTCCTTTCTTC. Protein: CASGLQTGPPFF. The variable domain in full, completed from reference TRBV19 and TRBJ1-2, reads DGGITQSPKYLFRKEGQNVTLSCEQNLNHDAMYWYRQDPGQGLRLIYYSQIVNDFQKGDIAEGYSVSREKKESFPLTVTSAQKNPTAFYLCASGLQTGPPFFGSGTRLTVV.

V usage is TRBV9 and J usage is TRBJ1-4, with 8 bases matching TRBD1. CDR3 length: 14 residues. J gave up 7 bases and V 3 bases, and 5 bases lay outside the gene matches. CDR1 is SGDLS, CDR2 YYNGEE, per germline. DNA for the CDR3: TGTGCCAGCAGCGGGACAGGGAGGCGTGAAAAACTGTTTTTT. Translation: CASSGTGRREKLFF.

CDR3 amino acids: CASSPGGGAGYGYTF. In DNA form, the CDR3 reads TGCGCCAGCAGCCCTGGAGGAGGGGCCGGCTATGGCTACACCTTC. The rearrangement uses TRBV4-1 and TRBJ1-2; possible D gene TRBD1, 5 bases. The CDR3 runs 15 residues. V lost 4 bases, J lost 4 bases, and 16 bases lay in between. The germline CDR1 and CDR2 sequences are MGHRA and YSYEKL.

The CDR3 coding sequence is TGTGCCAGCAGTGGCAGGTTAAACACTGAAGCTTTCTTT. It is translated as CASSGRLNTEAFF. The rearrangement uses TRBV25-1 and TRBJ1-1; D gene ambiguous. V lost 4 bases and J lost 2, with 8 bases in between. Germline-derived CDR1 and CDR2 are MGHDK and SYGVNS. The CDR3 spans 13 residues.

The chain combines TRBV25-1 with TRBJ2-3, with 8 bases that match TRBD2. V trimming: 4 bases; J trimming: 2 bases; junction bases outside the gene matches: 5. Germline V gene lookup returns CDR1 MGHDK and CDR2 SYGVNS. The CDR3 has 15 residues. Written as DNA, the CDR3 is TGTGCCAGCAGTGGGGTGCGGGGGGACACAGATACGCAGTATTTT. Protein product: CASSGVRGDTDTQYF.

The CDR3 reads CASSSTFTGPGAFF. For the CDR3, the DNA is TGTGCCAGCAGCTCGACCTTCACAGGGCCGGGAGCTTTCTTT. The V and J genes are TRBV7-3 and TRBJ1-1; perhaps TRBD1 as D (6 bases). The germline gives CDR1 SGHTA, CDR2 FQGTGA. This CDR3 comprises 14 residues. The V end was cut by 4 bases, the J end by 10 bases, with 19 bases between.

The chain uses TRBV5-6 and TRBJ1-2; 9 bases align to TRBD1. CDR1 is SGHDT, CDR2 YYEEEE, per germline. This CDR3 has 18 residues. Trimming took 1 base from V and 2 from J; bases not matched to a gene: 12. Here the CDR3 reads CASSLRGTGTRGNYGYTF. In DNA, the CDR3 is TGTGCCAGCAGCTTGAGAGGGACAGGGACGCGGGGGAACTATGGCTACACCTTC.